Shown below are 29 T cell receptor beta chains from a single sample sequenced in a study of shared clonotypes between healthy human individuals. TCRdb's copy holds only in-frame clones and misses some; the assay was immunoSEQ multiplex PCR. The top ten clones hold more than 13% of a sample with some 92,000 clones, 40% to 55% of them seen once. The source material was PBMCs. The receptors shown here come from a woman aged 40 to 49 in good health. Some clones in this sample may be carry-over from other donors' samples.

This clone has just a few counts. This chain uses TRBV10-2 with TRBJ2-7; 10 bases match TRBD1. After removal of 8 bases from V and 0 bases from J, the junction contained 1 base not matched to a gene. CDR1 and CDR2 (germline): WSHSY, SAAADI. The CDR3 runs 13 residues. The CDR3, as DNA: TGCGCCAGCGGGACAGGGGTCTCCTACGAGCAGTACTTC. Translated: CASGTGVSYEQYF.

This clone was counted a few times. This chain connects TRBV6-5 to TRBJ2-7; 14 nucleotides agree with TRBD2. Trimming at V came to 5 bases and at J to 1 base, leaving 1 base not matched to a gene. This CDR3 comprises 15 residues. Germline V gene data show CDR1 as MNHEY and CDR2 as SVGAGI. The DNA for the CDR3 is TGTGCCAGCAGTCGACTAGCGGGAGGGTCCTACGAGCAGTACTTC. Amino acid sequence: CASSRLAGGSYEQYF.

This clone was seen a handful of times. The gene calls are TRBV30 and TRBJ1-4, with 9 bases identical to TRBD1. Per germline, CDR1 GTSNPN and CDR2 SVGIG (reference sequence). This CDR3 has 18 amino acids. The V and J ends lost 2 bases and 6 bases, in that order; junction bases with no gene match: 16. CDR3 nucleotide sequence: TGTGCCTGGAGTCCGGAGGGCTTCGCCGGGACAGGGCATGAAAAACTGTTTTTT. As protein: CAWSPEGFAGTGHEKLFF.

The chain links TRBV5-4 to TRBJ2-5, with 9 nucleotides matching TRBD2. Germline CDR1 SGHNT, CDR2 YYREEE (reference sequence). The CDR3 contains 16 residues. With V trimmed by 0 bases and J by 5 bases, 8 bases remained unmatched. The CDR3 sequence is CASSLDLSSGIETQYF. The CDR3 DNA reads TGTGCCAGCAGCTTGGATTTGTCTAGCGGGATTGAGACCCAGTACTTC.

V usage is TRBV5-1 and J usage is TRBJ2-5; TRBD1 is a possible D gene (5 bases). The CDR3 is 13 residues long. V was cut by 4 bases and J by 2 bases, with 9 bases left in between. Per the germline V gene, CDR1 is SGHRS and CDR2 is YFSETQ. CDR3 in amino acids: CASSDTGQETQYF. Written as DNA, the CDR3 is TGCGCCAGCAGCGACACAGGTCAAGAGACCCAGTACTTC.

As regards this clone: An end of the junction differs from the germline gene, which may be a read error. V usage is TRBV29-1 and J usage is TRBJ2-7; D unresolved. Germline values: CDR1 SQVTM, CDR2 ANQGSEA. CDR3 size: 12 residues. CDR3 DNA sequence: TGCAGCGTTGATGAAGGGCCCTACGAGCAGTGCTTC. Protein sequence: CSVDEGPYEQCF.

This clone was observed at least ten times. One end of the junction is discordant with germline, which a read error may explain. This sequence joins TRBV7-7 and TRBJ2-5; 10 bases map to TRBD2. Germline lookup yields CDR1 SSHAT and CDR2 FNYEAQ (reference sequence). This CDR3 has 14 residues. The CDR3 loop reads CASSLAGEDQTQYF. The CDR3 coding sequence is TGTGCTAGCAGCCTAGCGGGAGAGGACCAGACCCAGTACTTC. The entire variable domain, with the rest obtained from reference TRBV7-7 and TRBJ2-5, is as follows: GAGVSQSPRYKVTKRGQDVTLRCDPISSHATLYWYQQALGQGPEFLTYFNYEAQPDKSGLPSDRFSAERPEGSISTLTIQRTEQRDSAMYRCASSLAGEDQTQYFGPGTRLLVL.

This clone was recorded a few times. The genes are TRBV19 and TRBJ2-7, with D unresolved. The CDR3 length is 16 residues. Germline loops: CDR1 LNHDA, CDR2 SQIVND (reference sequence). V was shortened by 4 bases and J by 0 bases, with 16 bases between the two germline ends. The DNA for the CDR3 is TGTGCCAGTAGTACCTCAGGAGTTCCCAGCTCCTACGAGCAGTACTTC. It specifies CASSTSGVPSSYEQYF.

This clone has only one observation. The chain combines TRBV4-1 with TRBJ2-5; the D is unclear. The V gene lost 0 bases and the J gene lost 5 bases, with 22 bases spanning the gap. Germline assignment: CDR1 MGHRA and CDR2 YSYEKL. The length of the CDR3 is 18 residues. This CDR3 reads CASSQDPATAYQLETQYF. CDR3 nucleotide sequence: TGCGCCAGCAGCCAAGATCCTGCTACCGCCTATCAATTGGAGACCCAGTACTTC.

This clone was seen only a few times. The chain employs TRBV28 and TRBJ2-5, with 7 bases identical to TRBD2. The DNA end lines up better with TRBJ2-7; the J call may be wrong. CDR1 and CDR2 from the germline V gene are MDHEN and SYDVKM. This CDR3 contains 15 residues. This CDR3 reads CASSGLGWVSYEQYF. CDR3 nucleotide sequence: TGTGCCAGCAGCGGACTAGGATGGGTTTCCTACGAGCAGTACTTC.

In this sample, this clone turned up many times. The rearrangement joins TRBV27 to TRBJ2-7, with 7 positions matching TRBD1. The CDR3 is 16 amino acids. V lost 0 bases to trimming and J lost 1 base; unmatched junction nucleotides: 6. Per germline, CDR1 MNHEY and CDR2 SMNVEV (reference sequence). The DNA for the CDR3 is TGTGCCAGCAGTTTATCAAGGCAGGGGGTTTCCTACGAGCAGTACTTC. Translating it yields CASSLSRQGVSYEQYF.

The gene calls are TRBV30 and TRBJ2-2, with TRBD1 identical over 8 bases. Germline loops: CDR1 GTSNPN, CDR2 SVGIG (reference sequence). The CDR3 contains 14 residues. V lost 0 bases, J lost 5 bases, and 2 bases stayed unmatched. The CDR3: CAWSVRQGTGELFF. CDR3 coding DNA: TGTGCCTGGAGTGTACGACAGGGGACCGGGGAGCTGTTTTTT. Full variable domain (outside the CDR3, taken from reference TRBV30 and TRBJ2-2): SQTIHQWPATLVQPVGSPLSLECTVEGTSNPNLYWYRQAAGRGLQLLFYSVGIGQISSEVPQNLSASRPQDRQFILSSKKLLLSDSGFYLCAWSVRQGTGELFFGEGSRLTVL.

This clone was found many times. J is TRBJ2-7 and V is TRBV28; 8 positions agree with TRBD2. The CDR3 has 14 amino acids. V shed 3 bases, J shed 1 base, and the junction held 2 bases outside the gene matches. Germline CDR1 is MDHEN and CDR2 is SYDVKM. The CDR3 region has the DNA TGTGCCAGCAGTTTCGGGGGGGGTTCCTACGAGCAGTACTTC. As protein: CASSFGGGSYEQYF.

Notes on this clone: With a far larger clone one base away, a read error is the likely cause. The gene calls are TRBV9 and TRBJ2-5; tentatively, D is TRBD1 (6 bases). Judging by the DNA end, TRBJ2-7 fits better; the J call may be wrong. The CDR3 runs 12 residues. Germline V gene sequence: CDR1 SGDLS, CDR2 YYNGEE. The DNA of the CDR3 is TGTGCCAGCAGCCCGGACAGCTACGAGCAGTACTTC. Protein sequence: CASSPDSYEQYF.

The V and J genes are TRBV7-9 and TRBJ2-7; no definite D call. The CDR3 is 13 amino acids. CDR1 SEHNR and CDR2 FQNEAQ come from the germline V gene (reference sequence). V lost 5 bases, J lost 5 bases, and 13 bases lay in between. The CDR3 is CASSPPSSDEQYF. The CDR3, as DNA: TGTGCCAGCAGCCCCCCCTCATCAGACGAGCAGTACTTC.

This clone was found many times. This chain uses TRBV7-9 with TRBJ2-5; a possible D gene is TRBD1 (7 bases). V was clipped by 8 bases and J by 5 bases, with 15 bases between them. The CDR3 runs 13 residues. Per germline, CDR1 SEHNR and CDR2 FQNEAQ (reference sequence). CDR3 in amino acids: CASLRGAGETQYF. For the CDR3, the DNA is TGTGCCAGCCTCAGGGGGGCCGGGGAGACCCAGTACTTC.

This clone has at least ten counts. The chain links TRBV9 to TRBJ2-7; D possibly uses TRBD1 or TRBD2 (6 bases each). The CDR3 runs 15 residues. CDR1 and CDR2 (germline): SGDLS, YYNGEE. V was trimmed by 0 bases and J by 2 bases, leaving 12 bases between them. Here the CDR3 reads CASSVEEGGTYEQYF. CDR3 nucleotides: TGTGCCAGCAGCGTAGAGGAGGGGGGCACCTACGAGCAGTACTTC.

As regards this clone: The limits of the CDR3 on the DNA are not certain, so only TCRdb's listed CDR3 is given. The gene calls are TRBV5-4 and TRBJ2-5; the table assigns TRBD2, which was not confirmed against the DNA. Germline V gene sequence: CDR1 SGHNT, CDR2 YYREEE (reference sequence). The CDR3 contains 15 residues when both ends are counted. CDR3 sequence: CASSSSASGRETQYF.

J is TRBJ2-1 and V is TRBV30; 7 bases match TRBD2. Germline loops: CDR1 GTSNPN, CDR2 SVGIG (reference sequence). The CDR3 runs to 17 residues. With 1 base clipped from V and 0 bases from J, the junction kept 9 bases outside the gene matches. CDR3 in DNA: TGTGCCTGGAGTGGTAGCGGGCTCCTGATCTCCTACAATGAGCAGTTCTTC. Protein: CAWSGSGLLISYNEQFF.

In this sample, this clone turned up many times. The CDR3 nucleotides read TGTGCCACCAGTCCGAGTCCAAAATTAGGCTATGGCTACACCTTC. Encoded protein: CATSPSPKLGYGYTF. V is TRBV19 and J is TRBJ1-2; no clear D. The V gene's germline CDR1 is LNHDA and CDR2 SQIVND (reference sequence). V was shortened by 10 bases and J by 4 bases, with 22 bases between the two germline ends. The CDR3 is 15 amino acids.

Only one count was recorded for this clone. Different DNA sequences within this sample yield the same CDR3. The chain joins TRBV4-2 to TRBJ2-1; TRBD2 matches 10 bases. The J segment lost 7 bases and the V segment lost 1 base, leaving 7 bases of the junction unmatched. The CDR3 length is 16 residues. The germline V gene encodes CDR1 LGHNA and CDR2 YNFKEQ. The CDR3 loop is CASSQVSGRLGNEQFF. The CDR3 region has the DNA TGTGCCAGCAGCCAAGTTAGCGGGAGGTTGGGGAATGAGCAGTTCTTC.

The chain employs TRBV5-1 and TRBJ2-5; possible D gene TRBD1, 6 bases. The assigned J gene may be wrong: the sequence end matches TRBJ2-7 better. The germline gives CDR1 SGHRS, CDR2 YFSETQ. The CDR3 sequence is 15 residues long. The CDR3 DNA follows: TGCGCCAGCAGCCCTTGGGGGCGGCAGGCCGACGAGCAGTACTTC. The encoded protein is CASSPWGRQADEQYF.

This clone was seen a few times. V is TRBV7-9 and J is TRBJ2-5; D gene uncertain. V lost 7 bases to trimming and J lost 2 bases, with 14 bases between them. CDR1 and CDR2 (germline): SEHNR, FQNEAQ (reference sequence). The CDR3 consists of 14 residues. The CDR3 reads CASMSTAVQETQYF. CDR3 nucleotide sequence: TGTGCCAGCATGTCTACCGCGGTTCAAGAGACCCAGTACTTC. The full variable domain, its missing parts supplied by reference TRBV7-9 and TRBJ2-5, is DTGVSQNPRHKITKRGQNVTFRCDPISEHNRLYWYRQTLGQGPEFLTYFQNEAQLEKSRLLSDRFSAERPKGSFSTLEIQRTEQGDSAMYLCASMSTAVQETQYFGPGTRLLVL.

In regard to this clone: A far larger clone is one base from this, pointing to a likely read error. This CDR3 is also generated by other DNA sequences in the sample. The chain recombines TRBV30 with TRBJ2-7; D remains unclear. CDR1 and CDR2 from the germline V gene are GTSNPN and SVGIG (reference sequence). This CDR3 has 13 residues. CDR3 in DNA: TGTGCCTGGAGTGTACATGGGGTCTACGAACAGTACTTC. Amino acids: CAWSVHGVYEQYF. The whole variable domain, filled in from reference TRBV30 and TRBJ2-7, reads SQTIHQWPATLVQPVGSPLSLECTVEGTSNPNLYWYRQAAGRGLQLLFYSVGIGQISSEVPQNLSASRPQDRQFILSSKKLLLSDSGFYLCAWSVHGVYEQYFGPGTRLTVT.

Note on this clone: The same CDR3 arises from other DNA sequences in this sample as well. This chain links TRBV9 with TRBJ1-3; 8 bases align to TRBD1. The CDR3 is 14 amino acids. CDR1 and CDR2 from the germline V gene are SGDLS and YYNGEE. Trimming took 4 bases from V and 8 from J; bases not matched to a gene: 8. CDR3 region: CASSPGQGGYTIYF. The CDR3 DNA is TGTGCCAGCAGCCCCGGACAGGGAGGCTACACCATATATTTT.

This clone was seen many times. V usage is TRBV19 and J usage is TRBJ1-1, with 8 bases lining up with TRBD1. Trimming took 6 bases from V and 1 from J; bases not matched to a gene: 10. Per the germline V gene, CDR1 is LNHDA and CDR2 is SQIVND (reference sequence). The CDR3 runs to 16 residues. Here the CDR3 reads CASRARTGKRNTEAFF. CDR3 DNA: TGTGCCAGTAGGGCCAGGACAGGGAAGAGGAACACTGAAGCTTTCTTT.

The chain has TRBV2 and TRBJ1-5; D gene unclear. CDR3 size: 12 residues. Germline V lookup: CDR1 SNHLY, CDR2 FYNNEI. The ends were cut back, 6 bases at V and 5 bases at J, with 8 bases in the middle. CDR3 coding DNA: TGTGCCAGCAGCCTCTCCGATCAGCCCCAGCATTTT. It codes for CASSLSDQPQHF.

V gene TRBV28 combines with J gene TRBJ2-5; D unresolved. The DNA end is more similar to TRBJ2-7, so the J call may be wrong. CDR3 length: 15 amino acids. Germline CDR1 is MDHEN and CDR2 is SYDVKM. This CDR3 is CASRRGPSPSYEQYF. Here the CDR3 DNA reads TGTGCCAGCAGACGCGGCCCAAGCCCCTCCTACGAGCAGTACTTC.

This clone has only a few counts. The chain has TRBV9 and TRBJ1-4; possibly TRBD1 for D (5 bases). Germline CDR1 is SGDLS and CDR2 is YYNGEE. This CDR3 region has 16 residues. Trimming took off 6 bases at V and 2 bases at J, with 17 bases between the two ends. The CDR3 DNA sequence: TGTGCCAGCACCCCGGGAAGGGGAAGTACTAATGAAAAACTGTTTTTT. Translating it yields CASTPGRGSTNEKLFF.